This TCR beta chain was retrieved from a study of cytomegalovirus exposure and HLA in healthy donors. The germline V and J ends were trimmed by 5 bases and 1 base, with 4 bases remaining between them. CDR1 is SEHNR, CDR2 FQNEAQ, per germline (reference sequence). The CDR3 has 12 amino acids. The primer mix had 60 Vbeta and 13 Jbeta primers. Method: immunoSEQ multiplex PCR; TCRdb's copy keeps in-frame clones and lacks some. The sample records about 43,000 clones, more than 45% being singletons. The chain recombines TRBV7-9 with TRBJ2-3; D is ambiguous. The clonotype was recovered from a man in his 60s in good health and CMV-seronegative. The sequenced sample was PBMCs. CDR3 DNA sequence: TGTGCCAGCAGCCTTGGCACAGATACGCAGTATTTT. Amino acid sequence: CASSLGTDTQYF.